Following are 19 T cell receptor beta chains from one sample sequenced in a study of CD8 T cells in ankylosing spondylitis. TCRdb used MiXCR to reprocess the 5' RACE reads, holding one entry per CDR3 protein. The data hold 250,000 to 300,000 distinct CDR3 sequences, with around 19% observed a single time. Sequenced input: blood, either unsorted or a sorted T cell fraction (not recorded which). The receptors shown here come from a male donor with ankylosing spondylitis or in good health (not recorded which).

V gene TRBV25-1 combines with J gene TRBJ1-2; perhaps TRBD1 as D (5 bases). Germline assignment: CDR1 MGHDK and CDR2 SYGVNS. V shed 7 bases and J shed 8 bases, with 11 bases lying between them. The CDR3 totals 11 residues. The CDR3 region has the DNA TGTGCCAGCAAGGGGCTGGGGGGCTACACCTTC. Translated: CASKGLGGYTF.

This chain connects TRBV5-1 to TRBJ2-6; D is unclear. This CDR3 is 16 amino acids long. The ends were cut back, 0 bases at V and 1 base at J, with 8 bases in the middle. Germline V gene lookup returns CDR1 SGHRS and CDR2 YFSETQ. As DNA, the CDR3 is TGCGCCAGCAGCTTGGGGCACGGGTCTGGGGCCAACGTCCTGACTTTC. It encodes CASSLGHGSGANVLTF.

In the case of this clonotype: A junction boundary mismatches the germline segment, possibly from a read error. CDR3 coding DNA: TGTGCCACCAGTGATTTCGCTAGCGGGGGGGTGTACACTGAGCAGTTCTTC. Its translation: CATSDFASGGVYTEQFF. V gene TRBV24-1 combines with J gene TRBJ2-1; 12 nucleotides align to TRBD2. CDR3 length: 17 residues. Germline V lookup: CDR1 KGHDR, CDR2 SFDVKD.

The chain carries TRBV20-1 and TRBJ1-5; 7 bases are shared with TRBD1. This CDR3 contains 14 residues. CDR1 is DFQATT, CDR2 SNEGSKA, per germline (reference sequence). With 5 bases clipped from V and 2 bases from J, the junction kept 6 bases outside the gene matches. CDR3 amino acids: CSAPGQLGNQPQHF. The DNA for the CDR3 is TGCAGTGCTCCGGGACAGCTCGGCAATCAGCCCCAGCATTTT.

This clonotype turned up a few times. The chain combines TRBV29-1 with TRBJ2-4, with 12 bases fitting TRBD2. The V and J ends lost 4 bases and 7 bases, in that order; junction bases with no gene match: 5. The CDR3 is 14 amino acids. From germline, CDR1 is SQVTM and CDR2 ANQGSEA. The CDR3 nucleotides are TGCAGCGTTGGTACTACTAGCGGGAGGAACATTCAGTACTTC. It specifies CSVGTTSGRNIQYF.

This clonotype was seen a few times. CDR3 sequence: CAISNLVGEQFF. In nucleotides, the CDR3 is TGTGCCATCAGTAATCTGGTCGGCGAGCAGTTCTTC. The chain employs TRBV10-3 and TRBJ2-1; D not certain. Per germline, CDR1 ENHRY and CDR2 SYGVKD. Trimming took off 5 bases at V and 10 bases at J, with 12 bases between the two ends. The CDR3 totals 12 residues.

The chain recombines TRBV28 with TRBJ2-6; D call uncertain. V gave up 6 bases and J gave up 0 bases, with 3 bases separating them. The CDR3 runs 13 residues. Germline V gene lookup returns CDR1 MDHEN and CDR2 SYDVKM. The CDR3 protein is CASRGSGANVLTF. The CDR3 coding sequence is TGTGCCAGCAGGGGCTCTGGGGCCAACGTCCTGACTTTC.

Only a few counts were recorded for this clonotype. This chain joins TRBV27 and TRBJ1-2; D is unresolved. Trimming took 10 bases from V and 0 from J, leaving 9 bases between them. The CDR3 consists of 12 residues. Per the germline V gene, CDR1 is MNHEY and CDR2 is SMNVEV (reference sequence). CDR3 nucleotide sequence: TGTGCCACCCGGACGGCTAACTATGGCTACACCTTC. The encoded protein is CATRTANYGYTF.

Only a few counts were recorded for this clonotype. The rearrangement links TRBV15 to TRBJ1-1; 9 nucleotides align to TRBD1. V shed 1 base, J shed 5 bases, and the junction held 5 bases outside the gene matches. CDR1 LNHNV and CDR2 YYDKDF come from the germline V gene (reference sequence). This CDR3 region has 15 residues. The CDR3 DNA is TGTGCCACCAGCAGAGGGACAGGGGAACGAACTGAAGCTTTCTTT. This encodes CATSRGTGERTEAFF.

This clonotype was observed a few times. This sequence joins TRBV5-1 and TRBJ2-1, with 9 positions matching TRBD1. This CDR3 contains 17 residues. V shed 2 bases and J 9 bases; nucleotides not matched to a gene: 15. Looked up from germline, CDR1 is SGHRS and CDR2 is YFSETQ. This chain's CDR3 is CASSFIPRTGEVGEQFF. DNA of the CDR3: TGCGCCAGCAGCTTCATTCCCAGGACAGGGGAGGTTGGTGAGCAGTTCTTC.

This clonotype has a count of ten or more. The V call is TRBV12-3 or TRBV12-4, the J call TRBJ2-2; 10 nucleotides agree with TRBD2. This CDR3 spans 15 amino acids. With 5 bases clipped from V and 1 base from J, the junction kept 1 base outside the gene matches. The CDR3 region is CASSRTSGNTGELFF. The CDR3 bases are TGTGCCAGCAGTCGGACTAGCGGGAACACCGGGGAGCTGTTTTTT.

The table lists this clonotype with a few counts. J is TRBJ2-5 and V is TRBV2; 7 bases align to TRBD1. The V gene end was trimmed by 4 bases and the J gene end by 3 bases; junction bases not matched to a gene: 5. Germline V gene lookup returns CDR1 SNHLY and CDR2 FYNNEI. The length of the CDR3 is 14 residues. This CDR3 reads CASSGTGAEETQYF. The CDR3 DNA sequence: TGTGCCAGCAGTGGGACAGGAGCTGAAGAGACCCAGTACTTC.

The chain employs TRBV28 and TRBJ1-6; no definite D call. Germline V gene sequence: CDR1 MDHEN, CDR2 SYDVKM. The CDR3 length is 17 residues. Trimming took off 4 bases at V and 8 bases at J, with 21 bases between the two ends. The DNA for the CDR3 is TGTGCCAGCAGTTATGAGTTTTTGAGCAGAACTTATTCACCCCTCCACTTT. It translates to CASSYEFLSRTYSPLHF.

The CDR3 sequence: CASSLISGGSNTGELFF. Here the CDR3 DNA reads TGTGCCAGCAGCTTAATTAGCGGGGGGTCGAACACCGGGGAGCTGTTTTTT. The V call is TRBV7-8, the J call TRBJ2-2; TRBD2 agrees at 10 bases. V lost 2 bases and J lost 0; bases outside the gene matches: 3. CDR3 length: 17 residues. Germline-derived CDR1 and CDR2 are SGHVS and FQNEAQ. The complete variable domain, with remaining parts taken from reference TRBV7-8 and TRBJ2-2, reads GAGVSQSPRYKVAKRGQDVALRCDPISGHVSLFWYQQALGQGPEFLTYFQNEAQLDKSGLPSDRFFAERPEGSVSTLKIQRTQQEDSAVYLCASSLISGGSNTGELFFGEGSRLTVL.

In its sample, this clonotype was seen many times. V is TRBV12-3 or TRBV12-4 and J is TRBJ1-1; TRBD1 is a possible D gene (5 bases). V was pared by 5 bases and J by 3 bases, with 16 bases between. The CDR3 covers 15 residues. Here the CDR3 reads CASSPRGQGHTEAFF. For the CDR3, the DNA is TGTGCCAGCAGTCCTCGAGGGCAGGGTCACACTGAAGCTTTCTTT.

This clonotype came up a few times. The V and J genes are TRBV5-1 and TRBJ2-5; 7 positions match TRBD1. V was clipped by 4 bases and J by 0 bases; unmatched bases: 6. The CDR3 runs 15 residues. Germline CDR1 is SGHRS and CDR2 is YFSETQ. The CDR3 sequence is CASSTSGTDQETQYF. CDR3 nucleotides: TGCGCCAGCAGCACATCTGGGACAGACCAAGAGACCCAGTACTTC.

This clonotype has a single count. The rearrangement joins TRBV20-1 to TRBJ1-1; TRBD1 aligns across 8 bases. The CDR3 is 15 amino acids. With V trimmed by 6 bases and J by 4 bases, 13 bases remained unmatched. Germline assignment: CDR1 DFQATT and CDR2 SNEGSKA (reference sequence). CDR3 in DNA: TGCAGTGCCGTGGACAGGGCGAAGGGAGGCACTGAAGCTTTCTTT. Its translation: CSAVDRAKGGTEAFF.

The CDR3: CASGDRFEAFF. CDR3 DNA: TGTGCCAGCGGGGACAGATTTGAAGCTTTCTTT. The V and J genes are TRBV12-3 or TRBV12-4 and TRBJ1-1; 7 bases line up with TRBD1. The CDR3 spans 11 residues. Trimming removed 8 bases from V and 7 bases from J; junction bases left unmatched: 4.

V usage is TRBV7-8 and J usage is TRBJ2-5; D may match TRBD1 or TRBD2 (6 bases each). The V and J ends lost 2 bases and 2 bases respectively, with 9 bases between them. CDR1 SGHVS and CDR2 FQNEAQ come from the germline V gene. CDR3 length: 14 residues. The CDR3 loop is CASSLRGVQETQYF. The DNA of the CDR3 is TGTGCCAGCAGCTTAAGGGGGGTACAAGAGACCCAGTACTTC.